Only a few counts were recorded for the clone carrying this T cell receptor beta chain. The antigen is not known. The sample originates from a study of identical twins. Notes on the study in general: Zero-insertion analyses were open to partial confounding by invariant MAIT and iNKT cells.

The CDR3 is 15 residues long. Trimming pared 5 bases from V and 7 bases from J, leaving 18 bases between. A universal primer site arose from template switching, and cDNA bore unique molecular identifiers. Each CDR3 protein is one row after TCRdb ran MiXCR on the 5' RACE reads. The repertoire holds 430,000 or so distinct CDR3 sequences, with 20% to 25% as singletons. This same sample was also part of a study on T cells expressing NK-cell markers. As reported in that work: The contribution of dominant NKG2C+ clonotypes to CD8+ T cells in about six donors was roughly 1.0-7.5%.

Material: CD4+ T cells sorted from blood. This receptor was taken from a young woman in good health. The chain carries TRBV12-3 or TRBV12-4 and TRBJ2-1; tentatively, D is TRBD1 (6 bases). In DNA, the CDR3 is TGTGCCAGCAGTCCGGCCCCAGGGGCGGATAATGAGCAGTTCTTC. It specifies CASSPAPGADNEQFF.